This entry features one TCR beta chain sequence. Genomic DNA templated the TCR beta VDJ and CDR3 profiling. TCRdb reanalysed the reads using MiXCR and keeps one entry per CDR3 protein. The data contain about 160,000 distinct CDR3 sequences, roughly 48% of them singletons. This specimen belongs to a study of CD8+CD57+ T cells in acquired aplastic anemia. The CDR3 is 12 amino acids. V was shortened by 1 base and J by 4 bases, with 3 bases between the two germline ends. Germline CDR1 and CDR2: SGHTA and FQGTGA. The chain links TRBV7-3 to TRBJ2-3; D unresolved. Sequenced: sorted CD4+, CD8+, or CD8+CD57+ T cells (not recorded which) from PBMCs. This TCR came from a human donor in good health. The CDR3 protein is CASSLMSDTQYF. The CDR3 region has the DNA TGTGCCAGCAGCTTAATGTCAGATACGCAGTATTTT.